The 5 T cell receptor beta chains listed next were all sequenced from one sample in a study of blood T cell repertoires in COVID-19. Sequenced by immunoSEQ multiplex PCR; TCRdb stores in-frame clones only, minus some. The sample consists of some 150,000 clones, less than 90% of them appearing once. Sequences were obtained from PBMCs or T cells enriched from blood (not recorded which). These receptor sequences come from a human donor with acute COVID-19. The donor label of this sample is uncertain.

The rearrangement joins TRBV7-2 to TRBJ2-7; D perhaps matches TRBD2 (7 bases). This CDR3 spans 18 amino acids. Germline CDR1 reads SGHTA; CDR2 reads FQGNSA. The V end lost 3 bases, the J end lost 3 bases, and 24 bases lay between the germline ends. The CDR3 DNA is TGTGCCAGCAGCTTTGGGACCCGCATAGGGGGGGTAATCTACGAGCAGTACTTC. Its translation is CASSFGTRIGGVIYEQYF.

The chain has TRBV7-2 and TRBJ1-2; TRBD1 agrees at 7 bases. From germline, CDR1 is SGHTA and CDR2 FQGNSA. Germline trimming cut 5 bases from V and 8 bases from J; bases unmatched to any gene: 14. The CDR3 length is 15 residues. The CDR3 DNA reads as TGTGCCAGCAGCACCGAGGGGGCCTTCCTGTCGGGCTACACCTTC. Translated, it gives CASSTEGAFLSGYTF.

The gene calls are TRBV7-9 and TRBJ1-2, with D maybe TRBD1 (6 bases). Trimming shortened V by 0 bases and J by 8 bases, and 10 bases separated the two germline ends. The CDR3 is 13 residues long. Germline V gene sequence: CDR1 SEHNR, CDR2 FQNEAQ (reference sequence). DNA for the CDR3: TGTGCCAGCAGCTTAGCGGGACATAAGGGCTACACCTTC. Protein: CASSLAGHKGYTF.

The rearrangement uses TRBV19 and TRBJ1-1; D not resolved. The CDR3 extends over 14 amino acids. From germline, CDR1 is LNHDA and CDR2 SQIVND (reference sequence). V was clipped by 5 bases and J by 1 base, with 11 bases between them. CDR3 DNA sequence: TGTGCCAGTAGTTTCGGGTCGACGAACACTGAAGCTTTCTTT. Encoded protein: CASSFGSTNTEAFF.

CDR3 sequence reads: CASSQQGLGETQYF. CDR3 in DNA: TGTGCCAGCAGCCAACAGGGGCTTGGAGAGACCCAGTACTTC. The gene calls are TRBV7-2 and TRBJ2-5; 7 bases align to TRBD1. This CDR3 has 14 residues. Trimming cost V 5 bases and J 4 bases; bases outside gene matches: 7. CDR1 is SGHTA and CDR2 is FQGNSA in the germline V gene.